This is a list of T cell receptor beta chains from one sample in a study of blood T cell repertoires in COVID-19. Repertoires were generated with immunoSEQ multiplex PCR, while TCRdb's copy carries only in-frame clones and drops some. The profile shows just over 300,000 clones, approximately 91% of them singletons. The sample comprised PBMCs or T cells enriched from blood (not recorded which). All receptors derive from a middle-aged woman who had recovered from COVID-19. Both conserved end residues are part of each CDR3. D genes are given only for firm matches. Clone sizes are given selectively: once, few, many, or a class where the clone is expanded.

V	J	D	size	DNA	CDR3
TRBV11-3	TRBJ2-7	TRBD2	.	TGTGCCAGCAGCTTAGAAGGGAGCGGGGATATTTACGAGCAGTACTTC	CASSLEGSGDIYEQYF
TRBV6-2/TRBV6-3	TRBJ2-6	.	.	TGTGCCAGCAGTTACCAGGGGCTGAGCTCTGGGGCCAACGTCCTGACTTTC	CASSYQGLSSGANVLTF
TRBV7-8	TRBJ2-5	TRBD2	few	TGTGCCAGCAGCTTAGGCGGGAGAGAGACCCAGTACTTC	CASSLGGRETQYF
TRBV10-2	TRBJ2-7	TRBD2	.	TGCGCCAGCTCACTAGCGGGGGGCTCCTACGAGCAGTACTTC	CASSLAGGSYEQYF
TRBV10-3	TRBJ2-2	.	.	TGTGCCTTCCGACCCACCACTAGGAGGGGAAACACCGGGGAGCTGTTTTTT	CAFRPTTRRGNTGELFF
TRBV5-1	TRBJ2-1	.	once	TGCGCCAGCAGCTTGGGGCAGGGTAGGGATGAGCAGTTCTTC	CASSLGQGRDEQFF
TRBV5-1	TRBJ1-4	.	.	TGCGCCAGCAGCTTGGGGGCAAGGGAGGAAAAACTGTTTTTT	CASSLGAREEKLFF
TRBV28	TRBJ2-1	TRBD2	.	TGTGCCAGCCTGGGCGGTTCAGCGGGAGAGTCTCAGCAGTTCTTC	CASLGGSAGESQQFF
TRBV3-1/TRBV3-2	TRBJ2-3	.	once	TGTGCCAGCAGCCAGGGGGGGCTGGCGGGCACAGATACGCAGTATTTT	CASSQGGLAGTDTQYF
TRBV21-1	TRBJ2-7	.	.	TGTGCCAGCAGCGGGGGGACAGGGAACCACGAGCAGTACTTC	CASSGGTGNHEQYF
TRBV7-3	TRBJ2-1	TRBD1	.	TGTGCCAGCAGCCCAGGGGGCAACAATGAGCAGTTCTTC	CASSPGGNNEQFF
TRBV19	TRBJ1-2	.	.	TGTGCCAGTTCGAGAGAACCGGGAGTTAGGGCTAACTATGGCTACACCTTC	CASSREPGVRANYGYTF
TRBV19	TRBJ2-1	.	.	TGTGCCAGTAGTGTCAACAATGAGCAGTTCTTC	CASSVNNEQFF
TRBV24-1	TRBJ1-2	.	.	TGTGCCACCAGTGACCCCGGGACTCCTAACTATGGCTACACCTTC	CATSDPGTPNYGYTF
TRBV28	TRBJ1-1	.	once	TGTGCCAGCAGTTTGGACTCCCCGCCGGGGAACACTGAAGCTTTCTTT	CASSLDSPPGNTEAFF
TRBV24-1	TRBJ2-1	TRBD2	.	TGTGCCACCAGTGACACCGGGACTAAAGTCAATGAGCAGTTCTTC	CATSDTGTKVNEQFF
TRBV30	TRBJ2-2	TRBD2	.	TGTGCCTGGAGTGAAAGGATTGCTCGGGGGGGCATATTCACCGGGGAGCTGTTTTTT	CAWSERIARGGIFTGELFF
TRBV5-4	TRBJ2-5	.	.	TGTGCCAGCAGCAATGCAGGGATGGAGACCCAGTACTTC	CASSNAGMETQYF
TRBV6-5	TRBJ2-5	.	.	TGTGCCAGCAGTTACTCCCTAGGACATAGCCAAGAGACCCAGTACTTC	CASSYSLGHSQETQYF
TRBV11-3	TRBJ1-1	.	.	TGTGCCAGCAGCTTAGGGCGGGCGAACACTGAAGCTTTCTTT	CASSLGRANTEAFF
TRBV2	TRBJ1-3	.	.	TGTGCCAGCGCGGTTAGTGGAAACACCATATATTTT	CASAVSGNTIYF
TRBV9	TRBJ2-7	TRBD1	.	TGTGCCAGCAGCGTAGGTGCCGGACAGGGCGGGAACGAGCAGTACTTC	CASSVGAGQGGNEQYF
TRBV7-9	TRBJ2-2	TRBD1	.	TGTGCCAGTACTCCCGGGACAGACAACACCGGGGAGCTGTTTTTT	CASTPGTDNTGELFF
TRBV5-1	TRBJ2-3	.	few	TGCGCCAGCAGCTTGGGACAGGTCACAGATACGCAGTATTTT	CASSLGQVTDTQYF
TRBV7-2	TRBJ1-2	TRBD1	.	TGTGCCAGCAGTCCACTCGGACAGGGTGAAGGCTACACCTTC	CASSPLGQGEGYTF
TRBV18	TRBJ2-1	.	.	TGTGCCAGCTCACCGGCGGGGAGCTCTTTCAATGAGCAGTTCTTC	CASSPAGSSFNEQFF
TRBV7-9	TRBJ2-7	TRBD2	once	TGTGCCAGCAGCTTAGGCGGGGGCTCCTACGAGCAGTACTTC	CASSLGGGSYEQYF
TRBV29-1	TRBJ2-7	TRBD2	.	TGCAGCGTTGAAGAAAAGTTAGCGGGAGGCACTGGGTACGAGCAGTACTTC	CSVEEKLAGGTGYEQYF
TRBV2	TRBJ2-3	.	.	TGTGCCAGCAGTGAAAGCCGACTTCCCGGAGTCGATACGCAGTATTTT	CASSESRLPGVDTQYF
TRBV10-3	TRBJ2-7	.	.	TGTGCCATCCGGGACATGGACTACGAGCAGTACTTC	CAIRDMDYEQYF
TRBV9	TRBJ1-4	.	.	TGTGCCAGCAGCGGAGGGAGGGTTAATGAAAAACTGTTTTTT	CASSGGRVNEKLFF
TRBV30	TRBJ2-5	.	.	TGTGCCTGGAGTGTCTTCCCAGGGTGGGGCCCCCAAGAGACCCAGTACTTC	CAWSVFPGWGPQETQYF
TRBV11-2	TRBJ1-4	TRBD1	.	TGTGCCAGCAGCCGGGACAGCCTAAATGAAAAACTGTTTTTT	CASSRDSLNEKLFF
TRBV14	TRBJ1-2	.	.	TGTGCCAGCAGCCAGGGCGATTTCGGCTACACCTTC	CASSQGDFGYTF
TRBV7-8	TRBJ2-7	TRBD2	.	TGTGCCAGCAGCTTCACTAGCGGGGCCTACGAGCAGTACTTC	CASSFTSGAYEQYF
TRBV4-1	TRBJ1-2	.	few	TGCGCCAGCAGCCAAGCTCATCCCCTCAGGGCGGGGTTCTATGGCTACACCTTC	CASSQAHPLRAGFYGYTF
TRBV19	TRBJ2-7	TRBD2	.	TGTGCCAGTAGGCTAGCGGGAGATAGTTACGAGCAGTACTTC	CASRLAGDSYEQYF
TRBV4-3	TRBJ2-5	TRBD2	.	TGCGCCAGCAGCCATGGGACTAGCGGGCCTCAAGAGACCCAGTACTTC	CASSHGTSGPQETQYF
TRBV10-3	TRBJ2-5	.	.	TGTGCCATCAGCGGACAAACACAAGAGACCCAGTACTTC	CAISGQTQETQYF
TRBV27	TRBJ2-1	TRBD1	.	TGTGCCAGCAGTCTCCGCGACAGGGCCAATGAGCAGTTCTTC	CASSLRDRANEQFF
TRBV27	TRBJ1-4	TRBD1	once	TGTGCCAGCAGTTTAGAGACCGGGACAGTTAATGAAAAACTGTTTTTT	CASSLETGTVNEKLFF
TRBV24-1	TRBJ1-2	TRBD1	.	TGTGCCACCAGTGATTCACAACAGGGGGGTAACTATGGCTACACCTTC	CATSDSQQGGNYGYTF